This T cell receptor beta chain appears in the sequencing data of a study of glioma-infiltrating T cells. Amplification of TCR alpha and beta CDR3 regions from RNA used iRepertoire nested multiplex PCR. One-step reverse transcription and amplification started from approximately 100-400 ng of tissue mRNA or PBMC total RNA. A single record per CDR3 protein comes from TCRdb applying MiXCR to the multiplex PCR reads. The table has fewer than 55,000 distinct CDR3 sequences, about a fifth seen once. V trimming: 4 bases; J trimming: 3 bases; junction bases outside the gene matches: 10. The CDR3 is made up of 16 amino acids. From germline, CDR1 is DFQATT and CDR2 SNEGSKA (reference sequence). Notes on the study in general: Very few CDR3 sequences were shared between tissue and blood. Tissue-blood divergence was below expectation in non-neoplastic patients, above in gliomas.

This clonotype was detected many times. The antigen remains undetermined. The sequence came from a human donor with low-grade glioma or glioblastoma, undergoing nonglioma brain surgery, or in good health (not recorded which). Sequencing was performed on glioma tissue, nonneoplastic brain tissue, or PBMCs (not recorded which). J is TRBJ2-3 and V is TRBV20-1, with 10 bases fitting TRBD2. This CDR3 reads CSAISWTSGPTDTQYF. CDR3 nucleotides: TGCAGTGCTATATCCTGGACTAGCGGCCCGACAGATACGCAGTATTTT.